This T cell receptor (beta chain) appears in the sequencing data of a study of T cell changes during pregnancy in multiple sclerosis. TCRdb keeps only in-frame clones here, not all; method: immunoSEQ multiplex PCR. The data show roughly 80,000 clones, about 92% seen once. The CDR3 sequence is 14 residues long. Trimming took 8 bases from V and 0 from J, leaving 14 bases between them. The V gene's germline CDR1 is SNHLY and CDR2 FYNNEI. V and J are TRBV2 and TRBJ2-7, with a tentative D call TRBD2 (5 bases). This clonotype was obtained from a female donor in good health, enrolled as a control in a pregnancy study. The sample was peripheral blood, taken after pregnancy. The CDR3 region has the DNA TGTGCCAGCTTCCAGGAGGCGGCCTCCTACGAGCAGTACTTC. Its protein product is CASFQEAASYEQYF.